This T cell receptor (beta chain) came from a study of blood T cell repertoires in COVID-19. Per the authors' pipeline: Nucleated cell counts were estimated from reference gene primer amplification. Repertoires were generated with immunoSEQ multiplex PCR, while TCRdb's copy carries only in-frame clones and drops some. V, J and clone size are those of that table, while D and trimming were read from the DNA. The sample lists some 110,000 clones; roughly 84% were seen once. CDR3 length: 15 amino acids. After removal of 0 bases from V and 6 bases from J, the junction contained 2 bases not matched to a gene. From germline, CDR1 is MGHRA and CDR2 YSYEKL.

The chain carries TRBV4-1 and TRBJ2-7; the match to TRBD2 covers 13 bases. The clonotype comes from a woman aged 70-85 years with acute or convalescent COVID-19. The sequencing input was peripheral blood. The DNA for the CDR3 is TGCGCCAGCAGCCAAGACGGGACTAGCGGGGCCGAGCAGTACTTC. Translated, it gives CASSQDGTSGAEQYF.